These 19 T cell receptor beta chains originate from one sample sequenced in a study of blood T cell repertoires in COVID-19. The assay was immunoSEQ multiplex PCR, and TCRdb's table has in-frame clones only and misses some. This table has over 200,000 clones, roughly 91% appearing once. Sample: PBMCs or T cells enriched from blood (not recorded which). The receptors originated from a woman in her 30s with acute COVID-19.

This chain connects TRBV7-2 to TRBJ1-5; D gene uncertain. CDR3 length equals 14 residues. The germline V gene has CDR1 SGHTA and CDR2 FQGNSA. Trimming left V 5 bases short and J 5 bases short, with 13 bases between. The CDR3 coding sequence is TGTGCCAGCAGCCTCCCCCCTACCTATCAGCCCCAGCATTTT. Protein product: CASSLPPTYQPQHF.

This clone occurred once. In nucleotides, the CDR3 is TGCGCCAGCAGCCCTCGGGACAGGGGGTTTTGGGGCTACACCTTC. It specifies CASSPRDRGFWGYTF. The J gene is TRBJ1-2, the V gene TRBV4-1; 11 bases map to TRBD1. Trimming at V came to 4 bases and at J to 8 bases, leaving 9 bases not matched to a gene. Germline V gene lookup returns CDR1 MGHRA and CDR2 YSYEKL. There are 15 residues in the CDR3.

The chain joins TRBV2 to TRBJ1-1; D is possibly TRBD1 (6 bases). The length of the CDR3 is 13 residues. V lost 3 bases and J 6 bases, leaving 11 bases between the germline ends. Looked up from germline, CDR1 is SNHLY and CDR2 is FYNNEI. The CDR3 DNA is TGTGCCAGCAGTGATACAGGGACATCTGAAGCTTTCTTT. Its protein product is CASSDTGTSEAFF.

The rearrangement links TRBV29-1 to TRBJ1-2; TRBD1 is a possible D gene (5 bases). From germline, CDR1 is SQVTM and CDR2 ANQGSEA. This CDR3 has 14 residues. With 4 bases removed from V and 4 bases from J, the gap between germline ends came to 16 bases. CDR3 amino acids: CSVAGAGGLYGYTF. The CDR3 nucleotides read TGCAGCGTTGCTGGCGCCGGGGGTCTCTATGGCTACACCTTC.

This chain links TRBV27 with TRBJ1-1; possibly TRBD1 for D (5 bases). Trimming removed 8 bases at V and 5 bases at J, with 9 bases between. The CDR3 loop spans 11 amino acids. CDR1 and CDR2 (germline): MNHEY, SMNVEV (reference sequence). CDR3 protein: CASSAGTEAFF. The CDR3 bases are TGTGCCAGCTCCGCAGGGACTGAAGCTTTCTTT.

V gene TRBV7-8 combines with J gene TRBJ1-6; 10 nucleotides align to TRBD1. The trim removed 6 bases at V and 0 bases at J, leaving 8 bases unmatched. Germline assignment: CDR1 SGHVS and CDR2 FQNEAQ. CDR3 length: 18 residues. CDR3: CASSLDRGPSSYNSPLHF. The CDR3 nucleotides read TGTGCCAGCAGTCTAGACAGGGGGCCCAGCTCCTATAATTCACCCCTCCACTTT.

The rearrangement links TRBV5-1 to TRBJ1-5; D gene unclear. This CDR3 contains 15 residues. Trimming shortened V by 7 bases and J by 4 bases, and 18 bases separated the two germline ends. Germline V gene data show CDR1 as SGHRS and CDR2 as YFSETQ. The CDR3 sequence is CASPNSGGRNQPQHF. CDR3 nucleotides: TGCGCCAGCCCCAACTCGGGAGGGCGGAATCAGCCCCAGCATTTT.

V usage is TRBV9 and J usage is TRBJ1-2; no definite D call. This CDR3 spans 13 amino acids. Trimming took off 1 base at V and 2 bases at J, with 6 bases between the two ends. The V gene's germline CDR1 is SGDLS and CDR2 YYNGEE. This CDR3 reads CASSVSTNYGYTF. In DNA form, the CDR3 reads TGTGCCAGCAGCGTATCCACAAACTATGGCTACACCTTC.

This chain links TRBV11-2 with TRBJ1-5, with TRBD1 as a possible D gene (5 bases). The CDR3 sequence is 17 residues long. The germline V and J ends were trimmed by 5 bases and 2 bases, with 19 bases remaining between them. Looked up from germline, CDR1 is SGHAT and CDR2 is FQNNGV. For the CDR3, the DNA is TGTGCCAGCAGCCCCCGGGCCCGACCGGGGGGCAATCAGCCCCAGCATTTT. Encoded protein: CASSPRARPGGNQPQHF. Filled out from reference TRBV11-2 and TRBJ1-5, the complete variable domain reads EAGVAQSPRYKIIEKRQSVAFWCNPISGHATLYWYQQILGQGPKLLIQFQNNGVVDDSQLPKDRFSAERLKGVDSTLKIQPAKLEDSAVYLCASSPRARPGGNQPQHFGDGTRLSIL.

The DNA of the CDR3 is TGTGCCATCAGACCGCATACGGTCTCGCCAGGTTCACCCCTCCACTTT. Protein sequence: CAIRPHTVSPGSPLHF. The chain carries TRBV10-3 and TRBJ1-6; D gene uncertain. V shed 6 bases and J shed 9 bases, with 21 bases lying between them. Per germline, CDR1 ENHRY and CDR2 SYGVKD. CDR3 size: 16 residues.

Comment on this clone: Its ends do not fully match the called genes, so a read error is possible. The chain couples TRBV2 to TRBJ2-7; D remains unclear. The CDR3 has 11 residues. Per germline, CDR1 SNHLY and CDR2 FYNNEI. This chain's CDR3 is CASSNSHEQYF. The CDR3 DNA sequence: TGTGCCAGCAGTAACTCCCACGAGCAGTACTTC.

The V gene is TRBV2, the J gene TRBJ1-1, with no clear D. The CDR3 loop spans 13 amino acids. Trimming shortened V by 3 bases and J by 5 bases, and 10 bases separated the two germline ends. Germline V gives CDR1 SNHLY, CDR2 FYNNEI. The CDR3 nucleotides read TGTGCCAGCAGTGACGGGAGGAGAACTGAAGCTTTCTTT. It specifies CASSDGRRTEAFF.

J is TRBJ1-2 and V is TRBV28; 11 bases align to TRBD1. J gave up 7 bases and V 5 bases, and 9 bases lay outside the gene matches. Germline V gene sequence: CDR1 MDHEN, CDR2 SYDVKM. CDR3 size: 15 residues. CDR3 in amino acids: CASSLRGQGAGGYTF. Here the CDR3 DNA reads TGTGCCAGCAGTCTACGAGGACAGGGGGCCGGTGGCTACACCTTC.

V usage is TRBV19 and J usage is TRBJ2-3; 10 bases fit TRBD2. Germline CDR1 and CDR2: LNHDA and SQIVND (reference sequence). The CDR3 is made up of 15 amino acids. V trimming: 8 bases; J trimming: 1 base; junction bases outside the gene matches: 6. CDR3 coding DNA: TGTGCCAGTGGGCTTCTAGCGGGGGGCACAGATACGCAGTATTTT. The encoded protein is CASGLLAGGTDTQYF.

The gene calls are TRBV9 and TRBJ2-7; D may be TRBD1 (6 bases). The CDR3 runs 13 residues. The germline V gene encodes CDR1 SGDLS and CDR2 YYNGEE. The V end lost 4 bases, the J end lost 1 base, and 9 bases lay between the germline ends. The CDR3 sequence: CASSPDRSYEQYF. The CDR3 DNA reads as TGTGCCAGCAGCCCCGACAGGTCCTACGAGCAGTACTTC.

In its sample, this clone was seen once. This chain links TRBV14 with TRBJ1-1; D gene uncertain. Per the germline V gene, CDR1 is SGHDN and CDR2 is FVKESK. The CDR3 is 15 residues long. Between the trimmed V and J ends, which lost 4 bases and 5 bases, there was a span of 17 bases. The CDR3 bases are TGTGCCAGCAGCCTCTCCTCCCCTAGTTGGACTGAAGCTTTCTTT. This encodes CASSLSSPSWTEAFF.

The gene calls are TRBV12-5 and TRBJ1-3; D possibly corresponds to TRBD1 (5 bases). This CDR3 is 17 amino acids long. Germline V lookup: CDR1 LGHNT, CDR2 FRNRAP. V lost 6 bases and J 0 bases, leaving 18 bases between the germline ends. CDR3 sequence (DNA): TGTGCTAGTGGACACCCTTCGGCGGGGGACTCTGGAAACACCATATATTTT. Translating gives CASGHPSAGDSGNTIYF.

The V and J genes are TRBV4-3 and TRBJ1-1; 7 bases agree with TRBD1. The CDR3 is made up of 13 amino acids. Germline trimming cut 1 base from V and 6 bases from J; bases unmatched to any gene: 2. Per the germline V gene, CDR1 is LGHNA and CDR2 is YSLEER. CDR3 bases: TGCGCCAGCAGCCAAGTAGGGACAGCTGAAGCTTTCTTT. Translating it yields CASSQVGTAEAFF.

The chain links TRBV5-5 to TRBJ1-2, with 8 nucleotides matching TRBD1. V shed 2 bases and J 5 bases; nucleotides not matched to a gene: 11. Germline CDR1 SGHKS, CDR2 YYEKEE (reference sequence). The CDR3 has 16 residues. The CDR3 reads CASSFIPDRALYGYTF. The CDR3 region has the DNA TGTGCCAGCAGCTTTATCCCGGACAGGGCTTTATATGGCTACACCTTC.